This TCR beta chain was documented in a study of cytomegalovirus exposure and HLA in healthy donors. The primer mix had 60 Vbeta and 13 Jbeta primers. This table comes from immunoSEQ multiplex PCR, and its TCRdb copy is limited to in-frame clones, with some not included. The sample has about 270,000 clones; roughly 70% are singletons. V shed 0 bases and J shed 0 bases, with 21 bases lying between them. This CDR3 has 20 amino acids. Germline V gene lookup returns CDR1 LNHNV and CDR2 YYDKDF (reference sequence). The gene calls are TRBV15 and TRBJ1-3, with D tentatively TRBD1 (6 bases). The sample consisted of PBMCs. This clonotype originated in a female donor in good health and CMV-seronegative. CDR3 DNA sequence: TGTGCCACCAGCAGAGATCCGATTTTCGCTGGGACACGCTCTGGAAACACCATATATTTT. Residues: CATSRDPIFAGTRSGNTIYF.